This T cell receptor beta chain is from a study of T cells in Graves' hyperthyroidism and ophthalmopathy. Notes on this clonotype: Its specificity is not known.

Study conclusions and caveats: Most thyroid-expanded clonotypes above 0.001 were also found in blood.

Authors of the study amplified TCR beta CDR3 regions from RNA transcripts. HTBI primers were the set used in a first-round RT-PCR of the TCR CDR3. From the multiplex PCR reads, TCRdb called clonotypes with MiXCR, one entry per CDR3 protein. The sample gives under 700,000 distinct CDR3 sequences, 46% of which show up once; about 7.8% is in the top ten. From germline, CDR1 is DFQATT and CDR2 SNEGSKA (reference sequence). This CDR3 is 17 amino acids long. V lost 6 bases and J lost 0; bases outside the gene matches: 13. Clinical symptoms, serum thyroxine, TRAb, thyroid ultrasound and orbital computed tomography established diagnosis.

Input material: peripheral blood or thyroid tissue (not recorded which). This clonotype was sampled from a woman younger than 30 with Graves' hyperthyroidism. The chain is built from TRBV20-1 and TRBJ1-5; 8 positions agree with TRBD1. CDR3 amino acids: CSARGQGLGYSNQPQHF. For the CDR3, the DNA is TGCAGTGCCCGTGGACAGGGCCTAGGATATAGCAATCAGCCCCAGCATTTT.